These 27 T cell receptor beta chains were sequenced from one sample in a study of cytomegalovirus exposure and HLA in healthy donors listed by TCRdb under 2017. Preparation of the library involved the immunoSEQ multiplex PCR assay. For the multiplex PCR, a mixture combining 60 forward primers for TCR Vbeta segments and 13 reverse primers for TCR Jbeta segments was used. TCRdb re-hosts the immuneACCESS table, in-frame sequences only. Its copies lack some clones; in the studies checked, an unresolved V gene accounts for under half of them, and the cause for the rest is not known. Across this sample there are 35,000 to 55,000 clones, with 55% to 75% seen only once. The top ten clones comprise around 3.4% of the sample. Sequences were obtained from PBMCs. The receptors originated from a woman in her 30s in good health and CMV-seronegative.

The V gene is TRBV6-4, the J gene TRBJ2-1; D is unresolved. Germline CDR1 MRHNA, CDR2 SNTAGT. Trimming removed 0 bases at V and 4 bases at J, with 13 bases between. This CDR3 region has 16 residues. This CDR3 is CASSDSSYSPYNEQFF. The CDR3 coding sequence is TGTGCCAGCAGTGACTCCTCTTATTCCCCTTACAATGAGCAGTTCTTC.

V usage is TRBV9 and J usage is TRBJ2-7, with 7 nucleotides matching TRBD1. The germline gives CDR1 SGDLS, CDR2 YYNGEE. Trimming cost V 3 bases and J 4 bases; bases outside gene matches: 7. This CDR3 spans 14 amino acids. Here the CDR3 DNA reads TGTGCCAGCAGCGCTTCGACAGGGACGTACGAGCAGTACTTC. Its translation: CASSASTGTYEQYF.

Written as DNA, the CDR3 is TGCAGCGCCGCGAACTCGGGGGAGACCCAGTACTTC. This sequence encodes CSAANSGETQYF. The chain carries TRBV29-1 and TRBJ2-5, with D possibly being TRBD2 (5 bases). The CDR3 totals 12 residues. Trimming pared 7 bases from V and 5 bases from J, leaving 14 bases between. Germline V gene sequence: CDR1 SQVTM, CDR2 ANQGSEA.

The CDR3 coding sequence is TGTGCCAGCAGTTTAACTCCCCTCCACGAGCAGTACTTC. Its translation: CASSLTPLHEQYF. The rearrangement links TRBV27 to TRBJ2-7; D ambiguous. Trimming stripped 2 bases from V and 5 bases from J, with 10 bases between. Germline CDR1 is MNHEY and CDR2 is SMNVEV (reference sequence). CDR3 length equals 13 residues.

The CDR3 DNA reads TGTGCCAGCAGCAACGGGAGCCCCTATGGCTACACCTTC. This sequence encodes CASSNGSPYGYTF. The rearrangement links TRBV7-8 to TRBJ1-2, with D uncertain. CDR3 length: 13 amino acids. Germline V CDR1 and CDR2: SGHVS, FQNEAQ. Trimming took 5 bases from V and 4 from J, leaving 11 bases between them.

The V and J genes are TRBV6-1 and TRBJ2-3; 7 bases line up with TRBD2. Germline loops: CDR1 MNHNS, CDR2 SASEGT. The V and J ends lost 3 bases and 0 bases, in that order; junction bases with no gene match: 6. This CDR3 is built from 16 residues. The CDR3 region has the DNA TGTGCCAGCAGTGACGCAGCGGGGTCTAGCACAGATACGCAGTATTTT. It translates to CASSDAAGSSTDTQYF.

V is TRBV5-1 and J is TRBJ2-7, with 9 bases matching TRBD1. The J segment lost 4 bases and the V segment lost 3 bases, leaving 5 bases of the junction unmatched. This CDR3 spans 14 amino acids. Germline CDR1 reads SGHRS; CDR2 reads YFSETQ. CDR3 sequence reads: CASSSGQGMYEQYF. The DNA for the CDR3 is TGCGCCAGCAGCTCAGGACAGGGGATGTACGAGCAGTACTTC. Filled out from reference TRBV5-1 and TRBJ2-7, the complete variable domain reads KAGVTQTPRYLIKTRGQQVTLSCSPISGHRSVSWYQQTPGQGLQFLFEYFSETQRNKGNFPGRFSGRQFSNSRSEMNVSTLELGDSALYLCASSSGQGMYEQYFGPGTRLTVT.

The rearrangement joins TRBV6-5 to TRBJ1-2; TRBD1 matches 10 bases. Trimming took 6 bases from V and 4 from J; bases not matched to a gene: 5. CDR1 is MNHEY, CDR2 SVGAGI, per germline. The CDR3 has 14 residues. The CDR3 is CASRMRTGGYGYTF. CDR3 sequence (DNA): TGTGCCAGCAGGATGAGGACAGGGGGCTATGGCTACACCTTC.

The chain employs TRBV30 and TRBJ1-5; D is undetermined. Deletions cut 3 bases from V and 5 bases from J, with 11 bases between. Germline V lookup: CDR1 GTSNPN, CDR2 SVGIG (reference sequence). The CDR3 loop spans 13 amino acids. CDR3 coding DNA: TGTGCCTGGAGGAGTGGTTCCCATCAGCCCCAGCATTTT. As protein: CAWRSGSHQPQHF. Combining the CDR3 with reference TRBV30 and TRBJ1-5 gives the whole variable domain SQTIHQWPATLVQPVGSPLSLECTVEGTSNPNLYWYRQAAGRGLQLLFYSVGIGQISSEVPQNLSASRPQDRQFILSSKKLLLSDSGFYLCAWRSGSHQPQHFGDGTRLSIL.

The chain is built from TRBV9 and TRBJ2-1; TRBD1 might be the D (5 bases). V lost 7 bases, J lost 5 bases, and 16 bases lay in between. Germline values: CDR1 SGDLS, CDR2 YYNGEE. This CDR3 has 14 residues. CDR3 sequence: CASGKIQGNNEQFF. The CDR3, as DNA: TGTGCCAGCGGCAAGATTCAGGGAAACAATGAGCAGTTCTTC.

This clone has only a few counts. The CDR3 nucleotides read TGTGCCAGCAGCTATACATTAATGACAGCAAACAATGAGCAGTTCTTC. As protein: CASSYTLMTANNEQFF. The chain carries TRBV9 and TRBJ2-1, with D possibly TRBD1 on 5 matching bases. V gave up 4 bases and J gave up 5 bases, with 19 bases separating them. The length of the CDR3 is 16 residues. The V gene's germline CDR1 is SGDLS and CDR2 YYNGEE.

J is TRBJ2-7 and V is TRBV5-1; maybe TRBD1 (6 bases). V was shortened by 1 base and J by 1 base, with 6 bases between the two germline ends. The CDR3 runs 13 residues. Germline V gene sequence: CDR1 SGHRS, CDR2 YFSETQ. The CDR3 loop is CASSLQGSYEQYF. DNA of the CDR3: TGCGCCAGCAGCTTGCAGGGGTCCTACGAGCAGTACTTC.

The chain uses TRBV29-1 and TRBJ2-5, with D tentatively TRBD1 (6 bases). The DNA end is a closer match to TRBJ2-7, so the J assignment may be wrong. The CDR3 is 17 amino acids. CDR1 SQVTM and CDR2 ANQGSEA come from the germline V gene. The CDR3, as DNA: TGCAGCGTAATTAAAAGGGACAACTTGCCCCAAAAATACGAGCAGTACTTC. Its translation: CSVIKRDNLPQKYEQYF.

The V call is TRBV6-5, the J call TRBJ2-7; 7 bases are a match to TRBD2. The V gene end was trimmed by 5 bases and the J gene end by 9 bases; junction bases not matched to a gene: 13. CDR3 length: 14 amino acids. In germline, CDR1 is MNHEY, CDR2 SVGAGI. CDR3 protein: CASSTPSPGGGQYF. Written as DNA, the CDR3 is TGTGCCAGCAGTACCCCTAGCCCTGGGGGGGGGCAGTACTTC.

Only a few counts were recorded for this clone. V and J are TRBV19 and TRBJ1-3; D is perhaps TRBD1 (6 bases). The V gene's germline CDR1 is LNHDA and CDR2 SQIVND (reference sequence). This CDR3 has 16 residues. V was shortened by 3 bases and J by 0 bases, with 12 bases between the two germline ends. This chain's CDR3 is CASSMGAESSGNTIYF. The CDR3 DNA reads TGTGCCAGTAGTATGGGGGCTGAGAGCTCTGGAAACACCATATATTTT. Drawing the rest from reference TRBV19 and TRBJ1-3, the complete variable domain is DGGITQSPKYLFRKEGQNVTLSCEQNLNHDAMYWYRQDPGQGLRLIYYSQIVNDFQKGDIAEGYSVSREKKESFPLTVTSAQKNPTAFYLCASSMGAESSGNTIYFGEGSWLTVV.

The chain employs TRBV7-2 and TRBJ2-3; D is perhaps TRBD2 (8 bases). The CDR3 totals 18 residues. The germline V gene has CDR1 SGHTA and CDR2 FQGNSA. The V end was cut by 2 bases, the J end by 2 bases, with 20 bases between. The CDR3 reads CASSLSGGGYTLTDTQYF. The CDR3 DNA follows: TGTGCCAGCAGCTTATCGGGAGGGGGCTACACCCTCACAGATACGCAGTATTTT.

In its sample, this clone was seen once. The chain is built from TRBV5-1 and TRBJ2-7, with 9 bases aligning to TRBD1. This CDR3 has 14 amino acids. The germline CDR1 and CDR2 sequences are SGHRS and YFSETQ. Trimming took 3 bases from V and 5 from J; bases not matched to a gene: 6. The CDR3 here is CASSSGTGIHEQYF. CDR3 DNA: TGCGCCAGCAGCTCCGGGACAGGGATCCACGAGCAGTACTTC.

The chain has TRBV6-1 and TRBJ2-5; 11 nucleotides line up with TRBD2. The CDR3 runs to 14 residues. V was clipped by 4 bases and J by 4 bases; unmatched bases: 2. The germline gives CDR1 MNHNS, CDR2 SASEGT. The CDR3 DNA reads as TGTGCCAGCAGTGTGGGACTAGCGGTAGAGACCCAGTACTTC. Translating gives CASSVGLAVETQYF.

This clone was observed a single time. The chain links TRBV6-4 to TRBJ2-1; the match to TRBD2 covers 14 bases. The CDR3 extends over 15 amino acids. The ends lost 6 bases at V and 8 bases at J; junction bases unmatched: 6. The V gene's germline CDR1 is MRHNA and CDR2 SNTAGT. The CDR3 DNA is TGTGCCAGCAGGAGACTAGCGGGGGGGCCAGATGAGCAGTTCTTC. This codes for CASRRLAGGPDEQFF.

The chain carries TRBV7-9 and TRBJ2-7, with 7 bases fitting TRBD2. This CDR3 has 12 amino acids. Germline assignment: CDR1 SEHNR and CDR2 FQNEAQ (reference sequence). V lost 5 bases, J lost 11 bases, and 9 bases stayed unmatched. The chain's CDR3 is CASSQRDSGKYF. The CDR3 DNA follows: TGTGCCAGCAGCCAGCGGGACTCTGGGAAGTACTTC.

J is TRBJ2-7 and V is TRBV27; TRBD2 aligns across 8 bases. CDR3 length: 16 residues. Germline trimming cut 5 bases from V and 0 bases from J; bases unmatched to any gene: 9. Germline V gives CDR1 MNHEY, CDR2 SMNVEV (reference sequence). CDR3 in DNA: TGTGCCAGCAGTCCCCGCGGTAGCGGGACCTCCTACGAGCAGTACTTC. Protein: CASSPRGSGTSYEQYF.

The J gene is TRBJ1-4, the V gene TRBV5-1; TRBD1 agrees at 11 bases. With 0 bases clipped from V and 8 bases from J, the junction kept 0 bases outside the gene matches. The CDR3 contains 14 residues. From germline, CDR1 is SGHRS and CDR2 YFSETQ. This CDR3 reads CASSLGDRGEKLFF. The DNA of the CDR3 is TGCGCCAGCAGCTTGGGGGACAGGGGGGAAAAACTGTTTTTT.

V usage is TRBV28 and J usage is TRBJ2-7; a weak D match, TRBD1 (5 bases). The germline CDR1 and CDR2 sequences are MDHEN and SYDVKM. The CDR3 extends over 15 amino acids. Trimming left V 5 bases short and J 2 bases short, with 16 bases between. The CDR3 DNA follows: TGTGCCAGCAGTAAAGACAGAGGTTTCGCCTACGAGCAGTACTTC. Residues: CASSKDRGFAYEQYF. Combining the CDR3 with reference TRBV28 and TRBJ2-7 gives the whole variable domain DVKVTQSSRYLVKRTGEKVFLECVQDMDHENMFWYRQDPGLGLRLIYFSYDVKMKEKGDIPEGYSVSREKKERFSLILESASTNQTSMYLCASSKDRGFAYEQYFGPGTRLTVT.

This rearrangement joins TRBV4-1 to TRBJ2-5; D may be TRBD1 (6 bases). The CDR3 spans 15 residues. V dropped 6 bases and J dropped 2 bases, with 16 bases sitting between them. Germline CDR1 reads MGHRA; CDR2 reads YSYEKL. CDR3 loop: CASRNGRDKQETQYF. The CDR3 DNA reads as TGCGCCAGCAGAAATGGCCGGGACAAACAAGAGACCCAGTACTTC.

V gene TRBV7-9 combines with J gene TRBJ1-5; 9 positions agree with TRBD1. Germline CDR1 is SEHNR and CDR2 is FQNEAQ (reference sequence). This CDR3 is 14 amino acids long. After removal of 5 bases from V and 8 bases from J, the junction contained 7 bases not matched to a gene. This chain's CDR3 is CASSQTGGLEPQHF. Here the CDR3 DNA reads TGTGCCAGCAGCCAAACAGGGGGCTTAGAGCCCCAGCATTTT.

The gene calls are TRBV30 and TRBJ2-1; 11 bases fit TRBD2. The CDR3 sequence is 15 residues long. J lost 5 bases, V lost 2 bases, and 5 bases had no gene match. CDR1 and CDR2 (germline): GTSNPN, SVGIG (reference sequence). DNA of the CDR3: TGTGCCTGGAGTCCTCTGGGACTAGCGGACAATGAGCAGTTCTTC. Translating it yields CAWSPLGLADNEQFF.

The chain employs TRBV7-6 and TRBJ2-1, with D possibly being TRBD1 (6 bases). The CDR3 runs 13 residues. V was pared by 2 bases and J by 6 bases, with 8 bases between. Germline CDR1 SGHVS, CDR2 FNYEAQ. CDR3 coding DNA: TGTGCCAGCAGCTTACAGGGGCTCAATGAGCAGTTCTTC. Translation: CASSLQGLNEQFF. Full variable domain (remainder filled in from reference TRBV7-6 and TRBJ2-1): GAGVSQSPRYKVTKRGQDVALRCDPISGHVSLYWYRQALGQGPEFLTYFNYEAQQDKSGLPNDRFSAERPEGSISTLTIQRTEQRDSAMYRCASSLQGLNEQFFGPGTRLTVL.